This T cell receptor (beta chain) was sequenced during a study of blood T cell repertoires in COVID-19 (dated by TCRdb to 2018 to 2021). With respect to the entire study: The collaborator samples originated in the United States, Italy and Spain and spanned the acute and convalescent phases of COVID-19. The dataset comprised deeply sampled blood TCRbeta repertoires from subjects exposed to, actively infected with, or recovered from COVID-19. The prospective study material was composed of cDNA or gDNA derived from T cells, B-cell-depleted T cells, or PBMCs. The samples were drawn from two sources: the first 160 participants of the ongoing ImmuneRACE study, and 1,200 or so subjects contributed by 6 global collaborators. A de-identified subject ID, COVID-19 status, age in years and sex were almost always included in the sample metadata. Where available, HLA class I and class II types were taken from metadata supplied by the sample provider and were not determined by assay-based typing. A freely available public database, intended as a resource for researchers studying the immune response to SARS-CoV-2, is where the repertoires were released.

The study at large found these results: The quantity of clinical and demographic metadata differed by source and by participant and was supplied without curation.

TCRbeta CDR3 regions were amplified from genomic DNA using the immunoSEQ Assay, a bias-controlled multiplex PCR. The study's processing was this. The number of nucleated cells in each sample was estimated from the amplification of reference gene primers within the assay. To quantify the absolute abundance of each unique TCRbeta CDR3 rearrangement, sequence reads were collapsed and filtered. For each sample, productive Simpson clonality was calculated by taking the square root of Simpson's diversity index across productive rearrangements. TCRdb mirrors the immuneACCESS table, restricted to in-frame sequences. Some clones are absent from its copies; in checked studies, under half trace to an unresolved V gene, and the reason for the others is unknown. The V and J calls and clone size were taken over from that table, and D and trimming were inferred from the DNA. The table for this sample lists about 220,000 clones; about 91% of them were counted only once. About 2.3% of the sample goes to the ten largest clones.

Enrolling through a virtual design, the prospective study's participants ranged in age from roughly 18 to 90 years and lived across roughly 24 United States geographic areas. In the prospective study, cohorts were assigned on the basis of participant-reported clinical history obtained from a screening survey and a study questionnaire. Mobile phlebotomists in the prospective study collected whole blood, serum and a nasopharyngeal or oropharyngeal swab from every participant. Additional blood draws and questionnaires over a 2-month period could optionally be provided by prospective study participants. Prospective study blood samples were shipped either frozen or at room temperature before DNA extraction. In this sample, this clone turned up a few times. Its antigen remains unidentified. Within one base of it there is no much larger clone, and no base qualities were kept. From the cysteine up to the phenylalanine, the CDR3 has a length of 14 residues. Only the CDR3 part of the read is kept: 42 bases, read in frame from the first base. CDR1 is given as SGHRS and CDR2 as YFSETQ, both from the germline V gene. A distance of 11 bases separates the germline ends of V and J, which lose 4 bases and 0 bases respectively.

The sequenced sample consisted of PBMCs or T cells enriched from blood (not recorded which). This sequence was found in a woman aged 40 to 49 with acute COVID-19. The V and J segments used are TRBV5-1 and TRBJ2-7; matching of 6 bases hints at TRBD2 as the D gene. The CDR3: CASSLHGSSYEQYF. The DNA is TGCGCCAGCAGCCTCCACGGGAGCTCCTACGAGCAGTACTTC.